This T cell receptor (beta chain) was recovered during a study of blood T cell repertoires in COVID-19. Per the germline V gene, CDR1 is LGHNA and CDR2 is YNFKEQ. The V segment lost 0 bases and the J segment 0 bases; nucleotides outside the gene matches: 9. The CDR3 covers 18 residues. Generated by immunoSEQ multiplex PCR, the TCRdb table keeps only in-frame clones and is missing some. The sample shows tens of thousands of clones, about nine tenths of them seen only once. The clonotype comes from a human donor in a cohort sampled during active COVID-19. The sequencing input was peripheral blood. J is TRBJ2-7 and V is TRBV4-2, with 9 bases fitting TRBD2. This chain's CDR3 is CASSQDPAGGPSSYEQYF. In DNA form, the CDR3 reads TGTGCCAGCAGCCAAGACCCAGCGGGGGGACCAAGCTCCTACGAGCAGTACTTC.